This TCR beta chain is from a study of shared clonotypes between healthy human individuals. The CDR3 is made up of 14 amino acids. Germline V gene lookup returns CDR1 KGHSH and CDR2 LQKENI. The ends were cut back, 0 bases at V and 2 bases at J, with 7 bases in the middle. Findings of the study overall: Tissues were not sampled, only blood, and their repertoires likely differ.

Concerning this clone: Its antigen is not known.

Healthy adults negative for HIV, lacking recent acute infections or vaccinations, served as donors. The unsorted samples took tens of millions of PBMCs to get genomic DNA. Here immunoSEQ multiplex PCR was the method, and the copy in TCRdb shows in-frame clones only, minus some. The sample carries 500,000 to 650,000 clones, around 80% recorded once. The sequencing input was PBMCs. The chain recombines TRBV18 with TRBJ2-5; D is unresolved. This clonotype was obtained from a woman between 35 and 50 years old in good health. Some clones in this sample may be carry-over from other donors' samples. The CDR3 nucleotides are TGTGCCAGCTCACCACCTAACAGACAAGAGACCCAGTACTTC. It yields the protein CASSPPNRQETQYF.